The clone carrying this T cell receptor (beta chain) was detected a few times. Its antigen is currently unknown. The V end was cut by 2 bases, the J end by 5 bases, with 12 bases between. Germline V gene data show CDR1 as MDHEN and CDR2 as SYDVKM. The CDR3 loop spans 14 amino acids. A TCRbeta library incorporating unique molecular identifiers was prepared. TCRdb processed the PCR reads anew with MiXCR; each CDR3 protein has one entry. The repertoire consists of about 240,000 distinct CDR3 sequences, with about 25% occurring once and the leading ten covering around 2.5%. The sample comes from a study of T-cell reconstitution after alpha-beta-depleted transplantation in children. General study results and limits: It was newly produced T cells that mostly accounted for T-cell counts and diversity one year after transplant. Several hundred expanded graft clones reportedly supplied alpha-beta T cells about two months after transplant.

This chain uses TRBV28 with TRBJ2-5, with D possibly matching TRBD1 (5 bases). The clonotype originates from a girl aged 2-15 years with Fanconi anemia, due to receive a stem cell transplant. Here the sequenced sample was PBMCs, taken before TCRalphabeta/CD19-depleted stem cell transplant. In nucleotides, the CDR3 is TGTGCCAGCAGTTTACCTCAGGGAATGGAGACCCAGTACTTC. Translated, it gives CASSLPQGMETQYF.